This T cell receptor beta chain emerged from a study of blood T cell repertoires in COVID-19. This CDR3 is built from 12 residues. Trimming left V 6 bases short and J 9 bases short, with 12 bases between. The method was immunoSEQ multiplex PCR; TCRdb's version includes in-frame clones alone and lacks a portion of them. There are tens of thousands of clones in the sample; about 73% occur only once, and about 20% lies in the top ten. This sequence originates from a man aged 55 to 69 with acute or convalescent COVID-19. The chain combines TRBV12-3 or TRBV12-4 with TRBJ2-1; D is unresolved. The sequenced sample consisted of peripheral blood. The CDR3 loop reads CASRVRSGEQFF. As DNA, the CDR3 is TGTGCCAGCAGGGTAAGGTCGGGTGAGCAGTTCTTC.